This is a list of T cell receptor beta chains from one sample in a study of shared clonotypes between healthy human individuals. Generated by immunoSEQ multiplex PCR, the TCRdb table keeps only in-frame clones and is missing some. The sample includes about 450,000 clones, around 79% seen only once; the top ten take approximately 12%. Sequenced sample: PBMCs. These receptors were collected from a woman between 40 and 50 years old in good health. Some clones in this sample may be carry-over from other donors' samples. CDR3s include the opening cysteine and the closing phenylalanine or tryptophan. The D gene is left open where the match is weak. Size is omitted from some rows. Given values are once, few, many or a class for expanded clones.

CASSVGQGYGYTF TGTGCCAGCAGCGTGGGACAGGGCTATGGCTACACCTTC TRBJ1-2 TRBV11-2 . TRBD1
CASRPGQTNSGANVLTF TGTGCCAGCAGACCGGGACAGACAAACTCTGGGGCCAACGTCCTGACTTTC TRBJ2-6 TRBV28 . TRBD1
CASSLVVEDTQYF TGCGCCAGCAGCTTGGTCGTTGAAGATACGCAGTATTTT TRBJ2-3 TRBV5-1 . .
CASSPGGGANTGELFF TGCGCCAGCAGCCCGGGCGGGGGCGCGAACACCGGGGAGCTGTTTTTT TRBJ2-2 TRBV5-1 . .
CASSPSWENIQYF TGTGCCAGCAGCCCCAGTTGGGAAAACATTCAGTACTTC TRBJ2-4 TRBV27 . .
CASSEELLLTQYF TGTGCCAGCAGTGAGGAACTCCTGTTAACGCAGTATTTT TRBJ2-3 TRBV2 once .
CASSLFSQGEQYF TGCGCCAGCAGCCTCTTCTCCCAGGGCGAGCAGTACTTC TRBJ2-7 TRBV4-3 . .
CASSKGPSNQPQHF TGTGCCAGTAGTAAGGGTCCTAGCAATCAGCCCCAGCATTTT TRBJ1-5 TRBV19 . .
CASMGVGLAGADTQYF TGTGCCAGCATGGGAGTGGGACTAGCGGGAGCAGATACGCAGTATTTT TRBJ2-3 TRBV11-2 . TRBD2
CASSPTSGRSGNNEQFF TGTGCCAGCAGCCCGACTAGCGGGAGGTCGGGCAACAATGAGCAGTTCTTC TRBJ2-1 TRBV9 once TRBD2